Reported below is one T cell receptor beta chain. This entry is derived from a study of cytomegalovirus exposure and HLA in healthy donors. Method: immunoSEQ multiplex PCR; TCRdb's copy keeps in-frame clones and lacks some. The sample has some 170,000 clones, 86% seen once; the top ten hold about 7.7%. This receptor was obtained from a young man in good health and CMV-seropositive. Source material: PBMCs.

In nucleotides, the CDR3 is TGTGCCAGCAGCCAAGCGAGGGGGAGTTCCTACGAGCAGTACTTC. This codes for CASSQARGSSYEQYF. The J gene is TRBJ2-7, the V gene TRBV4-2, with D possibly matching TRBD1 (6 bases). The CDR3 has 15 amino acids. Per the germline V gene, CDR1 is LGHNA and CDR2 is YNFKEQ. Trimming removed 1 base from V and 1 base from J, with 11 bases in between.